This TCR beta chain comes out of a study of Tregs in tolerant kidney transplant recipients. This CDR3 contains 14 residues. Trimming left V 5 bases short and J 6 bases short, with 15 bases between. Germline lookup yields CDR1 MNHNY and CDR2 SVGAGI (reference sequence). The assay was immunoSEQ multiplex PCR, and TCRdb's table has in-frame clones only and misses some. The sample shows approximately 90,000 clones, around 94% of them seen only once. J is TRBJ2-3 and V is TRBV6-6; D might be TRBD1 (5 bases). The receptor was derived from a human donor in good health. The specimen sequenced was CD8+ T cells from blood. CDR3 loop: CASSPLTGADTQYF. Written as DNA, the CDR3 is TGTGCCAGCAGTCCCCTTACAGGCGCGGATACGCAGTATTTT.